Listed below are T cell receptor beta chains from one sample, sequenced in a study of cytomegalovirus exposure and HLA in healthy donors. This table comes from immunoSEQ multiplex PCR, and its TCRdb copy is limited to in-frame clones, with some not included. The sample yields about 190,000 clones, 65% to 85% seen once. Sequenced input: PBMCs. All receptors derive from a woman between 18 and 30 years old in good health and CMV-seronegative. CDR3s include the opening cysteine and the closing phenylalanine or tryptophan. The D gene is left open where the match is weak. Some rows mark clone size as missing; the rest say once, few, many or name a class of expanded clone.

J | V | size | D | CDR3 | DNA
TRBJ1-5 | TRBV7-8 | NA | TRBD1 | CASRQTGGDQPQHF | TGTGCCAGCAGGCAGACAGGGGGCGATCAGCCCCAGCATTTT
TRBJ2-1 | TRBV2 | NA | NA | CASSDGTRDIANEQFF | TGTGCCAGCAGTGATGGGACCCGGGACATCGCAAATGAGCAGTTCTTC
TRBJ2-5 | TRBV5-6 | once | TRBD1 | CASSYGTAQETQYF | TGTGCCAGCAGCTACGGGACAGCCCAAGAGACCCAGTACTTC
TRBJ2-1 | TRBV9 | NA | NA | CASSLYDTQSSYNEQFF | TGTGCCAGCAGCCTTTACGATACACAGAGCTCCTACAATGAGCAGTTCTTC
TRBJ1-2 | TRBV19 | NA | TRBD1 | CASSMTGEYGYTF | TGTGCCAGTAGTATGACAGGGGAATACGGCTACACCTTC
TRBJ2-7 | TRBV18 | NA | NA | CASSQTTDSSYEQYF | TGTGCCAGCTCACAGACTACGGACTCCTCCTACGAGCAGTACTTC
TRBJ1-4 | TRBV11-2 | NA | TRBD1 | CASSFDRDEKLFF | TGTGCCAGCAGCTTTGACAGGGATGAAAAACTGTTTTTT
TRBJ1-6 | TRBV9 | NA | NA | CASSVEGGSYNSPLHF | TGTGCCAGCAGCGTAGAAGGGGGCTCCTATAATTCACCCCTCCACTTT
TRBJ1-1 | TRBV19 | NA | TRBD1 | CASSTPTGSEAFF | TGTGCCAGTAGTACCCCGACAGGGTCTGAAGCTTTCTTT
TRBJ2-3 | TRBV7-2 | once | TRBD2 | CASSTLLAGVIDTQYF | TGTGCCAGCAGCACCCTACTAGCGGGAGTTATTGATACGCAGTATTTT
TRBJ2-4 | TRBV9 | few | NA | CASSVDIGAGAAKNIQYF | TGTGCCAGCAGCGTAGATATCGGGGCGGGGGCAGCCAAAAACATTCAGTACTTC
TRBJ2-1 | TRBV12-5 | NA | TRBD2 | CASGPPAGTSVYNEQFF | TGTGCTAGTGGCCCTCCGGCCGGGACTAGCGTTTACAATGAGCAGTTCTTC
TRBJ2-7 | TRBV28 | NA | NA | CASRSTGLYEQYF | TGTGCCAGCAGGTCCACAGGGTTGTACGAGCAGTACTTC
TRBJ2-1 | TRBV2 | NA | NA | CASRRLLGARDEQFF | TGTGCCAGCAGGAGGTTGTTGGGGGCTCGGGATGAGCAGTTCTTC
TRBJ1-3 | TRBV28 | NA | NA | CASDDRSSGNTIYF | TGTGCCAGTGACGACAGGAGCTCTGGAAACACCATATATTTT
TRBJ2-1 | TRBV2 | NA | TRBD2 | CASRGRLAGASYNEQFF | TGTGCCAGCAGGGGGAGACTAGCGGGGGCCTCCTACAATGAGCAGTTCTTC
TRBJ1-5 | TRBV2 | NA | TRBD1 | CASTPRRPTGGGGQPQHF | TGTGCCAGCACTCCCCGAAGGCCCACAGGGGGCGGTGGTCAGCCCCAGCATTTT
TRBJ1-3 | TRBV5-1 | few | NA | CASSRGGGNSGNTIYF | TGCGCCAGCAGCCGCGGCGGAGGAAACTCTGGAAACACCATATATTTT
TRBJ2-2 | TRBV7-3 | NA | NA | CASSIDGSRQNTGELFF | TGTGCCAGCAGCATCGACGGGAGTCGGCAAAACACCGGGGAGCTGTTTTTT
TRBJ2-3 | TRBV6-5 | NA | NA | CASNHAQGETGTQYF | TGTGCCAGCAACCACGCTCAAGGCGAAACGGGTACGCAGTATTTT
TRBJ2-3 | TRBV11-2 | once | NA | CASSLGWDTDTDTQYF | TGTGCCAGCAGCTTAGGGTGGGACACCGACACAGATACGCAGTATTTT
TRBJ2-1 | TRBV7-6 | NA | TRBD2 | CASTQGRGATNEQFF | TGTGCCAGCACCCAAGGGCGGGGGGCGACCAATGAGCAGTTCTTC
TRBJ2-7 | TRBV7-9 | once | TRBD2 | CASRPGTTYEQYF | TGTGCCAGCAGGCCCGGGACTACCTACGAGCAGTACTTC
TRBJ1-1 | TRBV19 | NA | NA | CASSLDSNTEAFF | TGTGCCAGTAGCTTAGACAGTAACACTGAAGCTTTCTTT
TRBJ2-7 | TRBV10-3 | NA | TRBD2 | CAISDGGGSYEQYF | TGTGCCATCAGTGACGGGGGGGGCTCCTACGAGCAGTACTTC
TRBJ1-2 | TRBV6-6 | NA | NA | CASSSTGFNYGYTF | TGTGCCAGCTCATCGACAGGCTTTAACTATGGCTACACCTTC
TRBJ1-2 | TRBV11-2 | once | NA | CASSLHRTSNNYGYTF | TGTGCCAGCAGCTTACACCGGACATCGAATAACTATGGCTACACCTTC
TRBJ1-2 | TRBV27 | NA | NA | CASSLFGFGGYTF | TGTGCCAGCAGTTTATTCGGGTTTGGTGGCTACACCTTC
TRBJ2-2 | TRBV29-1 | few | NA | CSVPGTGHGELFF | TGCAGCGTACCCGGCACAGGGCACGGGGAGCTGTTTTTT
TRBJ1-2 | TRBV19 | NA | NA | CATRGGYGYTF | TGTGCCACCCGCGGAGGCTATGGCTACACCTTC
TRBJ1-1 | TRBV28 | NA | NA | CASSQGTEAFF | TGTGCCAGCAGTCAGGGCACTGAAGCTTTCTTT
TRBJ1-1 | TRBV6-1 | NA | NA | CASREVDEMNTEAFF | TGTGCCAGCAGAGAGGTTGACGAAATGAACACTGAAGCTTTCTTT
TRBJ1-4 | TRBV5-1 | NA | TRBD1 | CASSLGGQLDEKLFF | TGCGCCAGCAGCTTGGGGGGACAGCTAGATGAAAAACTGTTTTTT
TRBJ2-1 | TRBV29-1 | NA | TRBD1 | CSVEVTGGNRQFF | TGCAGCGTTGAAGTCACAGGGGGTAATCGGCAGTTCTTC
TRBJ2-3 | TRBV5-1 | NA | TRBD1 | CASSLVGGLTDTQYF | TGCGCCAGCAGCTTGGTAGGGGGCCTCACAGATACGCAGTATTTT
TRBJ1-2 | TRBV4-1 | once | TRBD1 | CASSRTSDRVDGYTF | TGCGCCAGCAGCCGGACCTCCGACAGGGTTGATGGCTACACCTTC
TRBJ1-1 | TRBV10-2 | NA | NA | CASSVDREAFF | TGCGCCAGCAGTGTTGACAGAGAAGCTTTCTTT
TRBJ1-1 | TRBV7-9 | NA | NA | CASRPPGTSNTEAFF | TGTGCCAGCAGGCCCCCCGGGACAAGTAACACTGAAGCTTTCTTT
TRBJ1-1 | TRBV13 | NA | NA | CASSSRLHTEAFF | TGTGCCAGCAGCTCCCGTCTTCACACTGAAGCTTTCTTT
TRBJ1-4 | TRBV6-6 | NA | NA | CASSPSQINEKLFF | TGTGCCAGCAGTCCTTCTCAGATAAATGAAAAACTGTTTTTT
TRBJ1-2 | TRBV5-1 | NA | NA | CASSEGLSWGYGYTF | TGCGCCAGCAGCGAGGGACTTTCCTGGGGCTATGGCTACACCTTC
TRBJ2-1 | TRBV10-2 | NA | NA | CASSTSGTYNEQFF | TGCGCCAGCAGTACTAGTGGCACCTACAATGAGCAGTTCTTC
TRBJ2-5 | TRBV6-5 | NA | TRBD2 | CASSLGSGIQETQYF | TGTGCCAGCAGTTTGGGTAGCGGGATTCAAGAGACCCAGTACTTC
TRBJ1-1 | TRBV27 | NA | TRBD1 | CASSRQGASEAFF | TGTGCCAGCAGTCGTCAGGGGGCCTCTGAAGCTTTCTTT
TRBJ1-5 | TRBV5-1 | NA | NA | CASSLDNSNQPQHF | TGCGCCAGCAGCTTGGACAATAGCAATCAGCCCCAGCATTTT
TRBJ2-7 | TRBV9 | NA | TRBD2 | CASSATGTSGNEQYF | TGTGCCAGCAGCGCCACCGGGACTAGCGGGAACGAGCAGTACTTC
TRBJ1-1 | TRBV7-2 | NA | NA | CASSLAKGRDTEAFF | TGTGCCAGCAGCTTAGCTAAGGGCAGGGACACTGAAGCTTTCTTT